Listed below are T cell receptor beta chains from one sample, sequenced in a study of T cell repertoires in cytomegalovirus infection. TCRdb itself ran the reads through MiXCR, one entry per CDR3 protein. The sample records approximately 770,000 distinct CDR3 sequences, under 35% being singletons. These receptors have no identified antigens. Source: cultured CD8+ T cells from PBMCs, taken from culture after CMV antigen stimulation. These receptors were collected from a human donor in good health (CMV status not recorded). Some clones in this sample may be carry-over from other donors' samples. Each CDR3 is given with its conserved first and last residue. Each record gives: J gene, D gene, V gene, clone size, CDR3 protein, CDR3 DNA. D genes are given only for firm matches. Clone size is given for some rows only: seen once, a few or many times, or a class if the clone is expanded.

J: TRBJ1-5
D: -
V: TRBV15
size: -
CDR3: CATSRDKGLNQPQHF
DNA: TGTGCCACCAGCAGAGATAAAGGGCTCAATCAGCCCCAGCATTTT

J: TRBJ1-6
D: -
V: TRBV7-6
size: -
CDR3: CASSPPDSNSPLHF
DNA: TGTGCCAGCAGCCCGCCGGACAGTAATTCACCCCTCCACTTT

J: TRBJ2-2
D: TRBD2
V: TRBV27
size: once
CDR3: CASSFTSAAPGELFF
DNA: TGTGCCAGCAGTTTTACTAGCGCTGCCCCTGGGGAGCTGTTTTTT

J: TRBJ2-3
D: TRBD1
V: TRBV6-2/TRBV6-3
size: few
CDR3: CASQRGYEGATDTQYF
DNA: TGTGCCAGCCAAAGGGGATACGAGGGGGCTACAGATACGCAGTATTTT

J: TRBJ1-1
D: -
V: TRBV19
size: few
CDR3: CASSEDGGTEAFF
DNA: TGTGCCAGTAGTGAGGACGGCGGGACTGAAGCTTTCTTT

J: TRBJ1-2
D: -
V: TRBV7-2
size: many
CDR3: CASSSPLGRPLDGYTF
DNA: TGTGCCAGCAGCTCGCCCCTGGGACGGCCGTTGGATGGCTACACCTTC

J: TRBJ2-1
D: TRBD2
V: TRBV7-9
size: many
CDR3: CASSSQLAGGLWNEQFF
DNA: TGTGCCAGCAGCTCCCAACTAGCGGGGGGGCTATGGAATGAGCAGTTCTTC

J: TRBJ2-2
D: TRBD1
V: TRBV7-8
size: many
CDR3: CASSLGGQGATRTGELFF
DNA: TGTGCCAGCAGCTTAGGCGGACAGGGGGCTACGAGAACCGGGGAGCTGTTTTTT

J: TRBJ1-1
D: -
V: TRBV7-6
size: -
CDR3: CASSRRPNTEAFF
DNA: TGTGCCAGCAGCCGACGACCGAACACTGAAGCTTTCTTT

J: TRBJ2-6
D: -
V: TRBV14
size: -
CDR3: CASSHHRERLSGANVLTF
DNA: TGTGCCAGCAGCCACCACAGGGAGCGGCTCTCCGGGGCCAACGTCCTGACTTTC